The source of this T cell receptor (beta chain) is a study of siplizumab effects on memory and regulatory T cells (dated by TCRdb to the late 2010s). Some background on the complete study: The study looked at the effect of siplizumab, an anti-CD2 antibody, on alloreactive T-cell subsets in allogeneic mixed lymphocyte reactions made from human PBMCs. The paper's findings and limits, for the study overall: Greater diversity appeared to be present in unstimulated naive T cells than in memory T cells, and a substantial contribution to the alloresponse seemed to be made by naive cells. Siplizumab significantly reduced the cumulative frequency of alloreactive sequences traceable to unstimulated CD4+ memory T cells. Among mappable alloreactive CD4+ clones, the Treg-derived fraction averaged approximately 69% with siplizumab versus about 27% in control reactions. Sequences below about 10^-5 frequency were poorly captured, so only a minor fraction of alloreactive clones could be mapped to unstimulated subsets. For roughly 75-95% of proliferating CD4+ or CD8+ clones, no naive or memory phenotype could be assigned. Whether proliferating Tregs from siplizumab cultures were suppressive was not functionally confirmed.

V was cut back by 7 bases and J by 6 bases, leaving a gap of 14 bases between them. CDR1 and CDR2, per the germline V gene, are MNHNS and SASEGT. The cysteine opens and the phenylalanine closes a CDR3 of 13 amino acids. Just the 39-base CDR3 DNA is kept, in frame starting at base 1. Sorted unstimulated T cells and proliferating T cells recovered from mixed lymphocyte reactions underwent TCRbeta CDR3 sequencing. Fresh whole blood from fewer than twelve HLA-typed healthy donors was used to isolate PBMCs. To map where alloreactive clones came from, unstimulated CD4+ non-regulatory T cells were FACS-sorted. Comments on this clone: The antigen this receptor binds is unknown. The input lacks base qualities; no much larger clone sits a single base away.

Library preparation was by the immunoSEQ multiplex PCR assay. About 10^5 TCR templates per sample were assayed by the deep sequencing platform. Genomic DNA extracted from sorted T cells was the material used for TCRbeta CDR3 sequencing. Regarding the original processing steps: The R programming language was used for the clonal analysis of the TCRbeta CDR3 data. Alloreactive CD4+ and CD8+ clones were identified by comparing unstimulated samples to CFSE-low samples taken after the reaction. Regulatory or non-regulatory origin was assigned to alloreactive CD4+ clones by matching of sequences to sorted unstimulated Treg and non-Treg repertoires. This is the immuneACCESS table as TCRdb keeps it, with only in-frame sequences that have V and J called. A part of the clones is gone; compared with another copy, unresolved V genes explain less than half, and the rest is unexplained. The V and J calls and the clone size are those of that table, but D and trimming were determined from the DNA. For this sample the table gives about 120,000 clones, of which roughly 95% were detected only once. The top ten clonotypes cover approximately 0.17% of the sample.

The V gene is TRBV6-1 and the J gene is TRBJ2-3, and possibly TRBD1, on 6 matching bases. Sequenced: non-Treg CD4+ T cells sorted from blood. What the cell subset or site label conveys for this sample: FACS-sorted unstimulated CD4+ non-regulatory T cells. The clonotype originates from a human donor in good health. The base sequence is TGTGCCAGCACTAGACAGGTTTGGGATACGCAGTATTTT. It encodes CASTRQVWDTQYF.